These T cell receptor beta chains were read from a single sample in a study of cytomegalovirus exposure and HLA in healthy donors. Some clones are missing from TCRdb's copy, which holds only in-frame ones; the method was immunoSEQ multiplex PCR. Altogether around 140,000 clones are present, approximately 71% being singletons, with the ten largest covering about 1%. What was sequenced was PBMCs. Receptors originate from a woman aged 55-69 years in good health and CMV-seronegative. CDR3s include the opening cysteine and the closing phenylalanine or tryptophan. D genes are given only for firm matches. The size of a clone is reported for some rows only, either as once, few or many, or as a class for expanded clones.

clone size,J gene,V gene,CDR3 length,D gene,CDR3 DNA,CDR3 protein
-,TRBJ1-1,TRBV29-1,12,-,TGCAGCGTTGGACAGAGGAAGGCTGAAGCTTTCTTT,CSVGQRKAEAFF
-,TRBJ2-1,TRBV25-1,16,TRBD1,TGTGCCAGCAGTGGGGCGACAGGGGGCGTCCACAATGAGCAGTTCTTC,CASSGATGGVHNEQFF
-,TRBJ1-5,TRBV5-5,14,TRBD1,TGTGCCAGCAGCCACAGGGGTGGCAATCAGCCCCAGCATTTT,CASSHRGGNQPQHF
-,TRBJ2-1,TRBV15,15,TRBD2,TGTGCCACCAGCAACGGACTAGCGGGAGAAGATGAGCAGTTCTTC,CATSNGLAGEDEQFF
once,TRBJ2-2,TRBV27,15,TRBD1,TGTGCCAGCAGGAGGACAGGGGCGAACACCGGGGAGCTGTTTTTT,CASRRTGANTGELFF
-,TRBJ1-5,TRBV15,15,-,TGTGCCACCAGGGCTGGGGCTTCTAGGAATCAGCCCCAGCATTTT,CATRAGASRNQPQHF
-,TRBJ1-3,TRBV4-1,15,TRBD1,TGCGCCAGCAGCCAGGGTGGACAGGGCGGAAACACCATATATTTT,CASSQGGQGGNTIYF
-,TRBJ2-1,TRBV5-1,14,TRBD1,TGCGCCAGCAGCCAGGGGACAGGGCACAATGAGCAGTTCTTC,CASSQGTGHNEQFF
-,TRBJ1-2,TRBV6-5,15,-,TGTGCCAGCAGTTACTCGATAGGCCCAACGGGAGGCTACACCTTC,CASSYSIGPTGGYTF
-,TRBJ2-7,TRBV7-6,16,TRBD2,TGTGCCAGCAGCTCACGGACTAGCGGGGCTACCTACGAGCAGTACTTC,CASSSRTSGATYEQYF
-,TRBJ1-1,TRBV19,13,TRBD1,TGTGCCAGTAGTCTCCAGGGGGGAACTGAAGCTTTCTTT,CASSLQGGTEAFF
few,TRBJ2-7,TRBV11-2,18,TRBD2,TGTGCCAGCAGAGCCCGCGCCGGGACTAGCGGGAGGGCCTACGAGCAGTACTTC,CASRARAGTSGRAYEQYF
-,TRBJ2-3,TRBV19,15,-,TGTGCCAGTAGTGTGTCTGTCGCGCGCACAGATACGCAGTATTTT,CASSVSVARTDTQYF
-,TRBJ2-1,TRBV18,15,TRBD2,TGTGCCAGCTCACCACAGCCTAGCGGGAAAAATGAGCAGTTCTTC,CASSPQPSGKNEQFF
few,TRBJ1-3,TRBV7-8,16,-,TGTGCCAGCAGCCCCCCGGTTGTCTTCTCTGGAAACACCATATATTTT,CASSPPVVFSGNTIYF
-,TRBJ2-1,TRBV2,17,TRBD2,TGTGCCAGCAGTGAAAGTGGGGCCGGGGCCGGGGGGTATGAGCAGTTCTTC,CASSESGAGAGGYEQFF
-,TRBJ1-1,TRBV7-9,15,-,TGTGCCAGCAGCCCCCGCAGGGGACCGAACACTGAAGCTTTCTTT,CASSPRRGPNTEAFF
-,TRBJ2-1,TRBV11-3,15,-,TGTGCCAGCAGCTTGTATTGGAGCTCCTACAATGAGCAGTTCTTC,CASSLYWSSYNEQFF
-,TRBJ2-3,TRBV11-3,15,TRBD1,TGTGCCAGCGCTGAGGCAGGGGGATATGCAGATACGCAGTATTTT,CASAEAGGYADTQYF
-,TRBJ2-7,TRBV10-3,14,-,TGTGCCATCAGTGACGAGGGAAGCTCCTACGAGCAGTACTTC,CAISDEGSSYEQYF
-,TRBJ2-3,TRBV6-1,15,-,TGTGCCAGCACCAAGAGGGCTAGTCTGACAGATACGCAGTATTTT,CASTKRASLTDTQYF
-,TRBJ1-1,TRBV7-9,16,-,TGTTCCAGCAGTTACCAACGGGGGGGGCTTTCCACTGAAGCTTTCTTT,CSSSYQRGGLSTEAFF
-,TRBJ1-1,TRBV4-1,17,-,TGCGCCAGCAGCCTACGTATTGCAGGGGAGATGAACACTGAAGCTTTCTTT,CASSLRIAGEMNTEAFF
-,TRBJ2-3,TRBV14,17,-,TGTGCCAGCAGCCAAGAGAGGGGAGGTAGTTTAACAGATACGCAGTATTTT,CASSQERGGSLTDTQYF
-,TRBJ1-6,TRBV14,15,-,TGTGCCAGCAGCCAAGGCAGGGCCTATAATTCACCCCTCCACTTT,CASSQGRAYNSPLHF
-,TRBJ2-4,TRBV28,16,TRBD1,TGTGCCAGCAGTTTATTATCTCAGACAGGGAAAAACATTCAGTACTTC,CASSLLSQTGKNIQYF
-,TRBJ2-3,TRBV9,14,-,TGTGCCAGCAGTTTGACAGAAAGCACAGATACGCAGTATTTT,CASSLTESTDTQYF
-,TRBJ1-1,TRBV19,14,TRBD1,TGTGCCAGTAGTACGGACAGGGTATGGACTGAAGCTTTCTTT,CASSTDRVWTEAFF
few,TRBJ2-1,TRBV2,12,TRBD1,TGTGCCAGCAGTGCAGGGGGCAATGAGCAGTTCTTC,CASSAGGNEQFF
-,TRBJ1-1,TRBV7-3,13,TRBD1,TGTGCCAGCAGCTATGACAGGGGCACTGAAGCTTTCTTT,CASSYDRGTEAFF
-,TRBJ2-7,TRBV12-5,14,TRBD2,TGTGCTAGTGGGGACGGGAGGGCCCATTACGAGCAGTACTTC,CASGDGRAHYEQYF
once,TRBJ2-5,TRBV5-4,16,TRBD2,TGTGCCAGCAGCTTGGCAGGCGGGGGGGCGAAAGAGACCCAGTACTTC,CASSLAGGGAKETQYF
-,TRBJ2-3,TRBV2,17,TRBD2,TGTGCCAGCAGTGAAGCGCGACTAGCGGGGGGGGCAGATACGCAGTATTTT,CASSEARLAGGADTQYF
-,TRBJ1-2,TRBV10-1,13,-,TGCGCCAGCAGTGAGAGATTGGGACTTGGCTACACCTTC,CASSERLGLGYTF
-,TRBJ1-4,TRBV7-2,14,-,TGTGCCAGCAGCTTATGGCACGATAATGAAAAACTGTTTTTT,CASSLWHDNEKLFF
-,TRBJ2-7,TRBV29-1,12,-,TGCAGCGTTGCGGGACTCACCTACGAGCAGTACTTC,CSVAGLTYEQYF
-,TRBJ2-7,TRBV19,16,TRBD2,TGTGCCAGTAGTAGAAGGGAGGGAGTAAGTACGGACGAGCAGTACTTC,CASSRREGVSTDEQYF
-,TRBJ1-5,TRBV6-6,14,-,TGTGCCATACACTCGGGGGTCGGCAATCAGCCCCAGCATTTT,CAIHSGVGNQPQHF
-,TRBJ2-7,TRBV7-9,14,-,TGTGCCAGCAGCCTGGGGTTTGGAGGGGACGAGCAGTACTTC,CASSLGFGGDEQYF
-,TRBJ2-3,TRBV5-6,15,TRBD2,TGTGCCAGCAGCTTAACGGGAGGGCGCACAGATACGCAGTATTTT,CASSLTGGRTDTQYF
-,TRBJ2-2,TRBV27,15,-,TGTGCCAGCAGTTCCACCCGACTATACACCGGGGAGCTGTTTTTT,CASSSTRLYTGELFF
-,TRBJ2-7,TRBV29-1,12,-,TGCAGCGTTGACAACAGGGGAGGCGAGCAGTACTTC,CSVDNRGGEQYF
-,TRBJ1-5,TRBV6-1,15,TRBD1,TGTGCCAGCAGTGTGGCCGGGACAGAGGGTCAGCCCCAGCATTTT,CASSVAGTEGQPQHF
-,TRBJ2-3,TRBV12-5,13,-,TGTGCTAGTGGTTTGCTGGGGCAAGATACGCAGTATTTT,CASGLLGQDTQYF
-,TRBJ2-7,TRBV2,16,TRBD1,TGTGCCAGCAAACCATTAACGGGGGACAGGGGTTACGAGCAGTACTTC,CASKPLTGDRGYEQYF
-,TRBJ2-6,TRBV2,15,-,TGTGCCAGCAGCCCAGAGGCAGGGCGGGCCAACGTCCTGACTTTC,CASSPEAGRANVLTF
once,TRBJ1-5,TRBV13,13,-,TGTGCCAGCAGCCTTGGACTCAATCAGCCCCAGCATTTT,CASSLGLNQPQHF
-,TRBJ1-5,TRBV14,15,TRBD1,TGTGCCAGCAGCCATGACCAGGGGGTTCGGCAGCCCCAGCATTTT,CASSHDQGVRQPQHF
-,TRBJ1-1,TRBV28,13,-,TGTGCCAGCAGTTTAGTTCAGGCTGCTGAAGCTTTCTTT,CASSLVQAAEAFF
-,TRBJ1-4,TRBV5-6,15,TRBD1,TGTGCCAGCAGCGGGAGACAGGGGGCGGGTGAAAAACTGTTTTTT,CASSGRQGAGEKLFF
-,TRBJ2-1,TRBV6-5,15,TRBD1,TGTGCCAGCAGTCAAGACAGGGCTAGGAGGAATGAGCAGTTCTTC,CASSQDRARRNEQFF